This T cell receptor (beta chain) was sequenced in a study of CD8+CD57+ T cells in acquired aplastic anemia (dated by TCRdb to 2016 to 2019). Notes on the research overall: Extracted DNA from sorted CD4+ and CD8+ cells averaged about 3 ug, ranging from roughly 0.19 to 27.4 ug. What the authors observed across the whole study: No significant difference in CD8+ Simpson's diversity was found between patients and healthy controls (P=0.060). Roughly 31 CD8+ CDR3 sequences were shared between patients and controls but appeared highly expressed in patients and within their immunodominant clones.

TCR beta VDJ combination and CDR3 sequence profiling used genomic DNA as the template. An Illumina HiSeq 2000 was used for TCR repertoire sequencing. Regarding the original processing steps: Repertoires were assessed using TRBV/TRBJ rearrangement plots, CDR3 size and DJ length profiles, and Simpson's diversity index. The most abundant DNA sequence in the deep sequencing data was defined as the immunodominant clone. CDR3 amino acid sequences were screened for sharing across subjects and were compared with published repertoires and the VDJdb database. Using fastp at Q25 and MiXCR, TCRdb reprocessed the public reads and kept productive beta chains. When rows share a CDR3 protein, they turn into one entry using the most common DNA and genes. These V and J calls rely on TCRdb rather than the paper's analysis. In all, the sample holds roughly 180,000 distinct CDR3 sequences, and under 70% of those were seen once. The top ten hold 46% of the sample.

In this study, sorted CD4+ and CD8+ T cells from the blood of healthy subjects and of severe aplastic anemia patients had their TCR repertoires deep-sequenced. Ficoll-Paque density gradient centrifugation was used to isolate peripheral blood mononuclear cells. Before DNA extraction, CD4+ and CD8+ T cells were sorted by FACS or by magnetic beads. As for this clonotype: Its antigen is not yet known. No much larger clone exists at a distance of one base, and base qualities are not known.

The TCR was taken from a human donor with severe aplastic anemia or a healthy control (not recorded which). Specimen: sorted CD4+, CD8+, or CD8+CD57+ T cells (not recorded which) from PBMCs.

The CDR3 loop reads CASSQGTGFRNEQYF. The DNA sequence is TGCGCCAGCAGCCAGGGGACAGGGTTTAGGAACGAGCAGTACTTC. The V and J segments used are TRBV4-3 and TRBJ2-7; the junction holds 9 bases that match TRBD1. The germline V gene gives CDR1 as LGHNA and CDR2 as YSLEER. V is pruned by 3 bases and J by 5 bases, leaving 8 bases of the junction without a gene match. The CDR3 holds 15 amino acids from the cysteine to the phenylalanine. The read is trimmed to its CDR3 DNA, 45 bases read in frame from base 1.